Shown below are 3 T cell receptor beta chains from a single sample sequenced in a study of glioma-infiltrating T cells after dendritic cell vaccination (dated by TCRdb to 2016 to 2017). The sample's time point label, in plain terms: after dendritic cell vaccination, including at tumor progression/relapse. The library relied on the immunoSEQ multiplex PCR assay. TCRdb took this table from immuneACCESS and kept in-frame rearrangements with V and J called. Such tables lack part of the clones; where checked against another copy, unresolved V genes explain under half of the gap, and the rest is unexplained. The sample table contains under 75,000 clones; only one count was recorded for approximately 81% of them. The top ten hold just under 9% of the sample. The sequencing here drew on blood, taken after dendritic cell vaccination. The receptors shown here come from a human donor with glioblastoma.

The chain recombines TRBV2 with TRBJ2-5, with 8 bases fitting TRBD2. V shed 7 bases, J shed 0 bases, and the junction held 4 bases outside the gene matches. Germline V CDR1 and CDR2: SNHLY, FYNNEI. This CDR3 has 14 residues. CDR3 sequence reads: CASKASGHQETQYF. CDR3 DNA: TGTGCCAGCAAGGCTAGCGGGCACCAAGAGACCCAGTACTTC.

This clone was detected a few times. V is TRBV7-3 and J is TRBJ2-5; D remains ambiguous. Trimming took off 3 bases at V and 2 bases at J, with 7 bases between the two ends. The CDR3 is 13 amino acids. CDR1 and CDR2 from the germline V gene are SGHTA and FQGTGA. The CDR3 sequence is CASSLGRQETQYF. CDR3 coding DNA: TGTGCCAGCAGCTTGGGCAGGCAAGAGACCCAGTACTTC.

The genes are TRBV28 and TRBJ2-1; D is ambiguous. The CDR3 is made up of 15 amino acids. Trimming removed 5 bases from V and 1 base from J, with 12 bases in between. The germline V gene encodes CDR1 MDHEN and CDR2 SYDVKM. This CDR3 reads CASSPPQRSYNEQFF. The CDR3 DNA reads TGTGCCAGCAGTCCCCCCCAGCGATCCTACAATGAGCAGTTCTTC.